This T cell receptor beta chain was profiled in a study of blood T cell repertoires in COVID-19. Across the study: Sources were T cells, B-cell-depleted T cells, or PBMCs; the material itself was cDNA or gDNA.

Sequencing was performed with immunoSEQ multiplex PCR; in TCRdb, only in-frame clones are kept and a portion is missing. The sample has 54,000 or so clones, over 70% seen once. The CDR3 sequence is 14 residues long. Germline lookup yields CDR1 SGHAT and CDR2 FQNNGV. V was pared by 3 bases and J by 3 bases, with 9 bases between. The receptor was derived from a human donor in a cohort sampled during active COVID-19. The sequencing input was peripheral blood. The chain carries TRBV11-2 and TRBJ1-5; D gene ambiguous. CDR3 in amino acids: CASSLHGSNQPQHF. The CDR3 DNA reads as TGTGCCAGCAGCTTGCACGGTTCCAATCAGCCCCAGCATTTT.